A single sample is the source of the 12 T cell receptor beta chains below, sequenced in a study of control samples from healthy donors and cancer patients. Repertoires were generated with immunoSEQ multiplex PCR, while TCRdb's copy carries only in-frame clones and drops some. This sample has tens of thousands of clones, with under 95% found just once. What was sequenced was PBMCs. Receptors were obtained from a woman aged 40 to 49 with lung cancer.

The rearrangement links TRBV10-3 to TRBJ1-2; D is uncertain. This CDR3 has 14 amino acids. CDR1 ENHRY and CDR2 SYGVKD come from the germline V gene. The V and J ends lost 2 bases and 2 bases respectively, with 9 bases between them. The CDR3 bases are TGTGCCATCAGTGAGGCGCGGACCAACTATGGCTACACCTTC. It yields the protein CAISEARTNYGYTF.

This rearrangement joins TRBV4-1 to TRBJ2-1, with 7 positions matching TRBD2. The germline CDR1 and CDR2 sequences are MGHRA and YSYEKL. J was trimmed by 0 bases and V by 0 bases; bases with no gene match: 8. The CDR3 is 18 amino acids. The CDR3 spells CASSQDPLTGGSYNEQFF. The CDR3 DNA reads as TGCGCCAGCAGCCAAGACCCCTTGACGGGGGGCTCCTACAATGAGCAGTTCTTC.

This clone was seen a few times. The chain uses TRBV14 and TRBJ1-1; TRBD1 matches 7 bases. CDR3 length: 14 amino acids. The V gene's germline CDR1 is SGHDN and CDR2 FVKESK. V was pared by 6 bases and J by 5 bases, with 9 bases of the junction left unmatched. The chain's CDR3 is CASRAGTGATEAFF. The CDR3 DNA follows: TGTGCCAGCAGAGCCGGAACAGGGGCAACTGAAGCTTTCTTT.

A single count supports this clone. The chain carries TRBV28 and TRBJ2-3; 9 nucleotides agree with TRBD1. The V segment lost 6 bases and the J segment 0 bases; nucleotides outside the gene matches: 7. The CDR3 sequence is 16 residues long. CDR1 is MDHEN and CDR2 is SYDVKM in the germline V gene. CDR3 coding DNA: TGTGCCAGCAGCGGGACAGGGCGAACTAGCACAGATACGCAGTATTTT. Translating it yields CASSGTGRTSTDTQYF. Drawing the rest from reference TRBV28 and TRBJ2-3, the complete variable domain is DVKVTQSSRYLVKRTGEKVFLECVQDMDHENMFWYRQDPGLGLRLIYFSYDVKMKEKGDIPEGYSVSREKKERFSLILESASTNQTSMYLCASSGTGRTSTDTQYFGPGTRLTVL.

The J gene is TRBJ2-5, the V gene TRBV11-3; no reliable D call. CDR3 length: 13 amino acids. The V gene's germline CDR1 is SGHNT and CDR2 YENEEA. Trimming removed 3 bases at V and 1 base at J, with 6 bases between. Here the CDR3 reads CASSFPSQETQYF. The CDR3 DNA is TGTGCCAGCAGCTTCCCTAGCCAAGAGACCCAGTACTTC.

This chain uses TRBV6-2 or TRBV6-3 with TRBJ1-1; the D is unclear. CDR3 length: 15 amino acids. With 3 bases removed from V and 4 bases from J, the gap between germline ends came to 15 bases. CDR1 is MNHEY, CDR2 SVGEGT, per germline. DNA of the CDR3: TGTGCCAGCAGTTATCTTACGGGCCCGATCACTGAAGCTTTCTTT. Translating gives CASSYLTGPITEAFF.

The rearrangement links TRBV10-2 to TRBJ2-5, with D hard to call. CDR1 WSHSY and CDR2 SAAADI come from the germline V gene. The length of the CDR3 is 12 residues. V lost 5 bases and J lost 7, with 11 bases in between. Written as DNA, the CDR3 is TGCGCCAGCAGTCCTCCCCTGGGGACCCAGTACTTC. This codes for CASSPPLGTQYF.

The chain uses TRBV19 and TRBJ2-1; TRBD2 agrees at 11 bases. Germline V lookup: CDR1 LNHDA, CDR2 SQIVND (reference sequence). The junction had 10 bases not matched to a gene; V was cut back by 5 bases and J by 10 bases. There are 15 residues in the CDR3. This CDR3 reads CASSATSGGRGEQFF. Written as DNA, the CDR3 is TGTGCCAGTAGTGCAACTAGCGGGGGACGGGGGGAGCAGTTCTTC.

The chain combines TRBV5-1 with TRBJ2-1; TRBD2 matches 8 bases. V trimming: 7 bases; J trimming: 8 bases; junction bases outside the gene matches: 14. This CDR3 contains 15 residues. Germline CDR1 is SGHRS and CDR2 is YFSETQ. CDR3 amino acids: CASGGSAGGGDEQFF. CDR3 DNA sequence: TGCGCCAGCGGTGGGAGCGCGGGGGGCGGGGATGAGCAGTTCTTC.

The chain joins TRBV18 to TRBJ2-5; D is perhaps TRBD1 or TRBD2 (6 bases each). Germline V CDR1 and CDR2: KGHSH, LQKENI. The V end lost 2 bases, the J end lost 4 bases, and 20 bases lay between the germline ends. CDR3 length: 17 amino acids. CDR3 amino acids: CASSPMWRAQGSETQYF. The CDR3 nucleotides read TGTGCCAGCTCACCAATGTGGAGGGCCCAGGGGTCAGAGACCCAGTACTTC.

This clone occurred once. The V and J genes are TRBV7-9 and TRBJ2-2; 7 nucleotides line up with TRBD1. Germline CDR1 SEHNR, CDR2 FQNEAQ (reference sequence). Losses at the gene ends were 4 bases for V and 0 bases for J; bases not matched to a gene: 2. The CDR3 totals 15 residues. Here the CDR3 reads CASSSGTANTGELFF. The CDR3 DNA follows: TGTGCCAGCAGCTCCGGGACAGCGAACACCGGGGAGCTGTTTTTT.

This clone is a singleton in its sample. This sequence joins TRBV3-1 (or the pseudogene TRBV3-2) and TRBJ1-2; D ambiguous. Germline lookup yields CDR1 LGHDT and CDR2 YNNKEL (reference sequence). The length of the CDR3 is 13 residues. Trimming pared 0 bases from V and 4 bases from J, leaving 6 bases between. The CDR3 DNA is TGTGCCAGCAGCCAAGATTCAGCCTATGGCTACACCTTC. Amino acids: CASSQDSAYGYTF.